Presented here are 27 T cell receptor beta chains from one specimen sequenced in a study of T cell responses to AZD1222 COVID-19 vaccine. Produced via immunoSEQ multiplex PCR; TCRdb's table is partial and in-frame only. The sample lists about 94,000 clones; around nine tenths were seen once. Sequences were derived from peripheral blood, sampled 28 days after the second AZD1222 dose. The receptors derive from an adult who received the AZD1222 COVID-19 vaccine.

The genes are TRBV11-3 and TRBJ1-6; 7 bases align to TRBD1. Trimming at V came to 6 bases and at J to 6 bases, leaving 8 bases not matched to a gene. The CDR3 contains 15 residues. Germline CDR1 reads SGHNT; CDR2 reads YENEEA. The CDR3 nucleotides are TGTGCCAGCAGGGGGACGGGACAGACTAATTCACCCCTCCACTTT. It yields the protein CASRGTGQTNSPLHF. Looking up the rest from reference TRBV11-3 and TRBJ1-6 gives the full variable domain: EAGVVQSPRYKIIEKKQPVAFWCNPISGHNTLYWYLQNLGQGPELLIRYENEEAVDDSQLPKDRFSAERLKGVDSTLKIQPAELGDSAVYLCASRGTGQTNSPLHFGNGTRLTVT.

The chain has TRBV7-8 and TRBJ2-3, with TRBD2 matching 8 bases. The germline gives CDR1 SGHVS, CDR2 FQNEAQ. This CDR3 has 15 amino acids. The junction had 9 bases not matched to a gene; V was cut back by 4 bases and J by 6 bases. The CDR3 DNA follows: TGTGCCAGCAGCTCGACTAGCGCTGGCGGCGATACGCAGTATTTT. The encoded protein is CASSSTSAGGDTQYF.

V usage is TRBV11-2 and J usage is TRBJ2-3; TRBD1 or TRBD2 may be the D gene (5 bases each). Germline V CDR1 and CDR2: SGHAT, FQNNGV. Deletions cut 5 bases from V and 6 bases from J, with 21 bases between. The CDR3 totals 16 residues. This chain's CDR3 is CASSRTPGTGSDTQYF. DNA of the CDR3: TGTGCCAGCAGCCGGACCCCGGGAACAGGATCCGATACGCAGTATTTT.

This chain links TRBV6-5 with TRBJ1-1; D remains unclear. The CDR3 covers 14 residues. Trimming removed 0 bases at V and 7 bases at J, with 12 bases between. The germline CDR1 and CDR2 sequences are MNHEY and SVGAGI. CDR3 region: CASSYSGRVGEAFF. CDR3 nucleotides: TGTGCCAGCAGTTACTCGGGGAGGGTGGGTGAAGCTTTCTTT.

The gene calls are TRBV4-1 and TRBJ2-7; D uncertain. Germline-derived CDR1 and CDR2 are MGHRA and YSYEKL. The germline V and J ends were trimmed by 0 bases and 1 base, with 7 bases remaining between them. There are 14 residues in the CDR3. CDR3 in amino acids: CASSQDSGSYEQYF. As DNA, the CDR3 is TGCGCCAGCAGCCAAGATTCCGGTTCCTACGAGCAGTACTTC.

V is TRBV12-3 or TRBV12-4 and J is TRBJ2-2; D remains ambiguous. The CDR3 length is 12 residues. Trimming removed 4 bases from V and 4 bases from J, with 4 bases in between. In DNA, the CDR3 is TGTGCCAGCAGTTACAGCACCGGGGAGCTGTTTTTT. Amino acid sequence: CASSYSTGELFF.

J is TRBJ1-6 and V is TRBV11-3; TRBD1 matches 12 bases. The junction had 14 bases not matched to a gene; V was cut back by 5 bases and J by 6 bases. Germline CDR1 SGHNT, CDR2 YENEEA. This CDR3 has 19 amino acids. This CDR3 reads CASSTTGTGGRFSNSPLHF. The CDR3 DNA sequence: TGTGCCAGCAGCACCACCGGGACAGGGGGCAGGTTCAGTAATTCACCCCTCCACTTT.

The chain is built from TRBV7-3 and TRBJ1-1; possibly TRBD1 for D (5 bases). Trimming removed 0 bases from V and 8 bases from J, with 10 bases in between. The CDR3 is made up of 13 amino acids. From germline, CDR1 is SGHTA and CDR2 FQGTGA. CDR3 region: CASSLTGPGEAFF. The CDR3 DNA reads TGTGCCAGCAGCTTAACTGGTCCAGGGGAAGCTTTCTTT. Full variable domain (rest looked up from reference TRBV7-3 and TRBJ1-1): GAGVSQTPSNKVTEKGKYVELRCDPISGHTALYWYRQSLGQGPEFLIYFQGTGAADDSGLPNDRFFAVRPEGSVSTLKIQRTERGDSAVYLCASSLTGPGEAFFGQGTRLTVV.

J is TRBJ2-7 and V is TRBV28; 7 bases map to TRBD1. The V gene's germline CDR1 is MDHEN and CDR2 SYDVKM. CDR3 length equals 14 residues. Trimming at V came to 6 bases and at J to 3 bases, leaving 8 bases not matched to a gene. The CDR3 loop reads CASSAPGQSYEQYF. The CDR3 nucleotides are TGTGCCAGCAGCGCTCCGGGACAGAGCTACGAGCAGTACTTC. Full variable domain (missing parts from reference TRBV28 and TRBJ2-7): DVKVTQSSRYLVKRTGEKVFLECVQDMDHENMFWYRQDPGLGLRLIYFSYDVKMKEKGDIPEGYSVSREKKERFSLILESASTNQTSMYLCASSAPGQSYEQYFGPGTRLTVT.

Only a few counts were recorded for this clone. The chain carries TRBV5-1 and TRBJ1-1; TRBD1 might be the D (5 bases). Trimming took 0 bases from V and 1 from J, leaving 7 bases between them. There are 14 residues in the CDR3. CDR1 is SGHRS and CDR2 is YFSETQ in the germline V gene. CDR3 loop: CASSLGRGNTEAFF. The CDR3 DNA reads as TGCGCCAGCAGCTTGGGAAGGGGGAACACTGAAGCTTTCTTT. The full variable domain, completed using reference TRBV5-1 and TRBJ1-1, is KAGVTQTPRYLIKTRGQQVTLSCSPISGHRSVSWYQQTPGQGLQFLFEYFSETQRNKGNFPGRFSGRQFSNSRSEMNVSTLELGDSALYLCASSLGRGNTEAFFGQGTRLTVV.

This rearrangement joins TRBV14 to TRBJ1-6; D unresolved. The CDR3 runs to 13 residues. CDR1 and CDR2 from the germline V gene are SGHDN and FVKESK. V was pared by 0 bases and J by 6 bases, with 3 bases between. The CDR3 is CASSQEGNSPLHF. The CDR3 coding sequence is TGTGCCAGCAGCCAAGAGGGTAATTCACCCCTCCACTTT.

The chain uses TRBV6-1 and TRBJ1-6, with no clear D. The CDR3 has 14 amino acids. Germline-derived CDR1 and CDR2 are MNHNS and SASEGT. V was shortened by 0 bases and J by 7 bases, with 7 bases between the two germline ends. The CDR3 sequence is CASSEAVSNSPLHF. The DNA for the CDR3 is TGTGCCAGCAGTGAAGCGGTTTCCAATTCACCCCTCCACTTT.

The rearrangement uses TRBV28 and TRBJ1-3; D is unclear. Per the germline V gene, CDR1 is MDHEN and CDR2 is SYDVKM. Trimming took 4 bases from V and 1 from J, leaving 8 bases between them. The CDR3 extends over 14 amino acids. This CDR3 is CASSSPGSGNTIYF. CDR3 DNA: TGTGCCAGCAGTTCCCCCGGGTCTGGAAACACCATATATTTT.

The sample holds one count of this clone. The rearrangement links TRBV18 to TRBJ2-1; the D is unclear. This CDR3 contains 13 residues. V was shortened by 2 bases and J by 2 bases, with 4 bases between the two germline ends. CDR1 is KGHSH and CDR2 is LQKENI in the germline V gene. DNA of the CDR3: TGTGCCAGCTCACCAACCCCCTACAATGAGCAGTTCTTC. It encodes CASSPTPYNEQFF.

This chain uses TRBV9 with TRBJ2-1; perhaps TRBD2 as D (6 bases). Per the germline V gene, CDR1 is SGDLS and CDR2 is YYNGEE. The CDR3 sequence is 13 residues long. Trimming took off 4 bases at V and 6 bases at J, with 11 bases between the two ends. CDR3 amino acids: CASSSRDFNEQFF. In DNA form, the CDR3 reads TGTGCCAGCAGCAGTCGGGACTTCAATGAGCAGTTCTTC. The full variable domain, in which reference TRBV9 and TRBJ2-1 provide the parts outside the CDR3, is DSGVTQTPKHLITATGQRVTLRCSPRSGDLSVYWYQQSLDQGLQFLIQYYNGEERAKGNILERFSAQQFPDLHSELNLSSLELGDSALYFCASSSRDFNEQFFGPGTRLTVL.

This clone was seen only once. The rearrangement uses TRBV5-1 and TRBJ2-2, with 9 positions matching TRBD1. Looked up from germline, CDR1 is SGHRS and CDR2 is YFSETQ. The CDR3 sequence is 15 residues long. Losses at the gene ends were 4 bases for V and 3 bases for J; bases not matched to a gene: 4. Written as DNA, the CDR3 is TGCGCCAGCAGCCCGGGACAGGGAGACACCGGGGAGCTGTTTTTT. Protein sequence: CASSPGQGDTGELFF.

This clone was recorded a few times. The genes are TRBV30 and TRBJ1-5; D gene uncertain. The CDR3 sequence is 11 residues long. Germline V CDR1 and CDR2: GTSNPN, SVGIG (reference sequence). V lost 2 bases and J 11 bases, leaving 10 bases between the germline ends. The CDR3 coding sequence is TGTGCCTGGAGTCACGGGAAAACCCAGCATTTT. This translates into CAWSHGKTQHF.

CDR3 sequence reads: CASQLGTDTQYF. DNA of the CDR3: TGTGCAAGTCAGTTGGGCACAGATACGCAGTATTTT. V and J are TRBV12-2 and TRBJ2-3. TRBV12-2 is a listed pseudogene. The CDR3 has 12 amino acids.

This sequence joins TRBV6-2 or TRBV6-3 and TRBJ1-2; no firm D call. Germline V gene sequence: CDR1 MNHEY, CDR2 SVGEGT. The V end was cut by 6 bases, the J end by 3 bases, with 8 bases between. The length of the CDR3 is 12 residues. The CDR3 region is CASSNGYYGYTF. CDR3 nucleotides: TGTGCCAGCAGCAATGGGTACTATGGCTACACCTTC.

The rearrangement links TRBV7-9 to TRBJ1-3; D is uncertain. The germline V gene encodes CDR1 SEHNR and CDR2 FQNEAQ (reference sequence). The V end was cut by 9 bases, the J end by 1 base, with 10 bases between. The CDR3 is 13 residues long. The CDR3 protein is CASQFGSGNTIYF. DNA of the CDR3: TGTGCCAGTCAGTTCGGGTCTGGAAACACCATATATTTT. The whole variable domain, filled in from reference TRBV7-9 and TRBJ1-3, reads DTGVSQNPRHKITKRGQNVTFRCDPISEHNRLYWYRQTLGQGPEFLTYFQNEAQLEKSRLLSDRFSAERPKGSFSTLEIQRTEQGDSAMYLCASQFGSGNTIYFGEGSWLTVV.

The count of this clone is one. The V and J genes are TRBV18 and TRBJ2-2; perhaps TRBD2 as D (6 bases). Germline V lookup: CDR1 KGHSH, CDR2 LQKENI. There are 18 residues in the CDR3. Trimming cost V 0 bases and J 0 bases, with 14 bases left between them. The CDR3 loop is CASSPPEGFASNTGELFF. The CDR3 DNA sequence: TGTGCCAGCTCACCACCGGAGGGGTTCGCCTCGAACACCGGGGAGCTGTTTTTT.

The CDR3 coding sequence is TGTGCCAGCAGCTCCCTTGGGACAACTAACTATGGCTACACCTTC. It yields the protein CASSSLGTTNYGYTF. The chain combines TRBV13 with TRBJ1-2, with D maybe TRBD1 (6 bases). Germline values: CDR1 PRHDT, CDR2 FYEKMQ (reference sequence). The CDR3 has 15 amino acids. The V and J ends lost 4 bases and 0 bases respectively, with 12 bases between them.

The chain employs TRBV2 and TRBJ1-5, with D unclear. The germline CDR1 and CDR2 sequences are SNHLY and FYNNEI. CDR3 length: 14 amino acids. The V end was cut by 3 bases, the J end by 2 bases, with 8 bases between. CDR3 residues: CASSDGRGNQPQHF. In nucleotides, the CDR3 is TGTGCCAGCAGTGATGGTAGGGGCAATCAGCCCCAGCATTTT. Full variable domain (outside the CDR3, taken from reference TRBV2 and TRBJ1-5): EPEVTQTPSHQVTQMGQEVILRCVPISNHLYFYWYRQILGQKVEFLVSFYNNEISEKSEIFDDQFSVERPDGSNFTLKIRSTKLEDSAMYFCASSDGRGNQPQHFGDGTRLSIL.

V is TRBV27 and J is TRBJ2-2; D is unclear. Germline loops: CDR1 MNHEY, CDR2 SMNVEV (reference sequence). This CDR3 contains 12 residues. The ends were cut back, 6 bases at V and 4 bases at J, with 6 bases in the middle. CDR3 DNA sequence: TGTGCCAGCAGGATAGGCACCGGGGAGCTGTTTTTT. Its protein product is CASRIGTGELFF.

The rearrangement uses TRBV7-9 and TRBJ2-7, with 7 bases that match TRBD1. J gave up 5 bases and V 5 bases, and 9 bases lay outside the gene matches. The V gene's germline CDR1 is SEHNR and CDR2 FQNEAQ (reference sequence). The CDR3 totals 14 residues. The CDR3 loop is CASSPPGQVHEQYF. CDR3 DNA: TGTGCCAGCAGCCCCCCCGGACAGGTCCACGAGCAGTACTTC.

The chain uses TRBV7-6 and TRBJ2-5; D possibly corresponds to TRBD1 (5 bases). Germline CDR1 and CDR2: SGHVS and FNYEAQ. V shed 5 bases and J shed 1 base, with 11 bases lying between them. The CDR3 is 14 residues long. CDR3 in DNA: TGTGCCAGCAGCCCCACAGGTTTCCAAGAGACCCAGTACTTC. As protein: CASSPTGFQETQYF.

The V call is TRBV4-2, the J call TRBJ1-5; 8 bases align to TRBD1. Per germline, CDR1 LGHNA and CDR2 YNFKEQ. The J segment lost 7 bases and the V segment lost 0 bases, leaving 5 bases of the junction unmatched. CDR3 length: 15 amino acids. CDR3 bases: TGTGCCAGCAGCCAAGAGGGACAGGTCAACCAGCCCCAGCATTTT. This sequence encodes CASSQEGQVNQPQHF.